The next 23 T cell receptor beta chains were all read from a single sample in a study of cytomegalovirus exposure and HLA in healthy donors. Use of 60 Vbeta and 13 Jbeta primers characterized the PCR. Method: immunoSEQ multiplex PCR; TCRdb's copy keeps in-frame clones and lacks some. Altogether 150,000 to 200,000 clones are present, approximately 82% being singletons, with the ten largest covering over 4.5%. The material sequenced was PBMCs. The receptors were sampled from a male donor in good health and CMV-seronegative.

DNA for the CDR3: TGTGCCAGCAGCCCACGGACTAGCGGGCACAATGAGCAGTTCTTC. Translation: CASSPRTSGHNEQFF. The genes are TRBV9 and TRBJ2-1; 11 bases line up with TRBD2. Germline-derived CDR1 and CDR2 are SGDLS and YYNGEE. There are 15 residues in the CDR3. The V and J ends lost 4 bases and 5 bases, in that order; junction bases with no gene match: 5.

CDR3 nucleotides: TGTGCCAGCTCACCACCGGTCGGTCCCTACGAGCAGTACTTC. Translating gives CASSPPVGPYEQYF. This chain connects TRBV18 to TRBJ2-7, with D uncertain. Germline CDR1 KGHSH, CDR2 LQKENI. The CDR3 is 14 residues long. Trimming cost V 0 bases and J 2 bases, with 8 bases left between them.

The chain recombines TRBV29-1 with TRBJ1-2; D is unresolved. There are 13 residues in the CDR3. In germline, CDR1 is SQVTM, CDR2 ANQGSEA. The V end lost 5 bases, the J end lost 6 bases, and 16 bases lay between the germline ends. DNA for the CDR3: TGCAGCGTTTTCGAATGGTACGGGGATGGCTACACCTTC. Amino acid sequence: CSVFEWYGDGYTF.

This clone has just a few counts. As DNA, the CDR3 is TGTGCCAGTAGGGAAGGGGGTAATGAAAAACTGTTTTTT. This translates into CASREGGNEKLFF. This chain links TRBV19 with TRBJ1-4, with a weak D call TRBD1 (6 bases). Per germline, CDR1 LNHDA and CDR2 SQIVND (reference sequence). Trimming left V 6 bases short and J 4 bases short, with 9 bases between. The CDR3 spans 13 residues.

The chain couples TRBV13 to TRBJ2-2, with a weak D call TRBD1 (7 bases). This CDR3 comprises 16 residues. CDR1 is PRHDT, CDR2 FYEKMQ, per germline (reference sequence). V was shortened by 4 bases and J by 3 bases, with 15 bases between the two germline ends. The CDR3 DNA reads as TGTGCCAGCAGCTACAACAGGGGACTCTACACCGGGGAGCTGTTTTTT. Translating gives CASSYNRGLYTGELFF.

This rearrangement joins TRBV27 to TRBJ1-5; TRBD1 might be the D (5 bases). The length of the CDR3 is 14 residues. The V end was cut by 2 bases, the J end by 7 bases, with 12 bases between. Germline V gives CDR1 MNHEY, CDR2 SMNVEV (reference sequence). CDR3: CASSLQGLGQPQHF. CDR3 nucleotides: TGTGCCAGCAGTTTACAGGGACTAGGGCAGCCCCAGCATTTT.

V and J are TRBV19 and TRBJ1-5, with D possibly matching TRBD1 (6 bases). The CDR3 totals 14 residues. Trimming removed 5 bases at V and 3 bases at J, with 11 bases between. Germline V lookup: CDR1 LNHDA, CDR2 SQIVND (reference sequence). The CDR3 sequence is CASSPGVNNQPQHF. In DNA, the CDR3 is TGTGCCAGTAGTCCAGGGGTCAACAATCAGCCCCAGCATTTT. Full variable domain (missing parts from reference TRBV19 and TRBJ1-5): DGGITQSPKYLFRKEGQNVTLSCEQNLNHDAMYWYRQDPGQGLRLIYYSQIVNDFQKGDIAEGYSVSREKKESFPLTVTSAQKNPTAFYLCASSPGVNNQPQHFGDGTRLSIL.

The chain employs TRBV7-6 and TRBJ1-5; D is ambiguous. CDR1 is SGHVS and CDR2 is FNYEAQ in the germline V gene. The CDR3 runs to 15 residues. V lost 1 base to trimming and J lost 1 base, with 8 bases between them. The CDR3 bases are TGTGCCAGCAGCTTAGGAGGGTTAAGCAATCAGCCCCAGCATTTT. Translation: CASSLGGLSNQPQHF. Together with reference TRBV7-6 and TRBJ1-5, the CDR3 gives the full variable domain: GAGVSQSPRYKVTKRGQDVALRCDPISGHVSLYWYRQALGQGPEFLTYFNYEAQQDKSGLPNDRFSAERPEGSISTLTIQRTEQRDSAMYRCASSLGGLSNQPQHFGDGTRLSIL.

The chain uses TRBV5-1 and TRBJ1-2, with 9 positions matching TRBD1. The V gene's germline CDR1 is SGHRS and CDR2 YFSETQ. Losses at the gene ends were 4 bases for V and 0 bases for J; bases not matched to a gene: 10. The CDR3 contains 17 residues. Here the CDR3 reads CASSLGTGRVSNYGYTF. In nucleotides, the CDR3 is TGCGCCAGCAGCCTAGGGACAGGGAGAGTGTCTAACTATGGCTACACCTTC.

This clone was detected a few times. The DNA of the CDR3 is TGCGCCAGCAGCTTGGAAGGGGGTTTGGGCGAGCAGTACTTC. This gives the protein CASSLEGGLGEQYF. The chain is built from TRBV5-1 and TRBJ2-7; TRBD1 might be the D (6 bases). CDR1 and CDR2 from the germline V gene are SGHRS and YFSETQ. Trimming stripped 0 bases from V and 6 bases from J, with 13 bases between. The CDR3 runs to 14 residues.

The sample holds a few counts of this clone. The chain is built from TRBV4-2 and TRBJ1-1; D remains ambiguous. Trimming left V 5 bases short and J 2 bases short, with 9 bases between. The CDR3 sequence is 13 residues long. The germline V gene has CDR1 LGHNA and CDR2 YNFKEQ. CDR3 sequence reads: CASSSGPNTEAFF. CDR3 bases: TGTGCCAGCAGCAGCGGGCCTAACACTGAAGCTTTCTTT.

V gene TRBV29-1 combines with J gene TRBJ1-5; TRBD1 matches 9 bases. Germline CDR1 and CDR2: SQVTM and ANQGSEA. There are 13 residues in the CDR3. Losses at the gene ends were 6 bases for V and 6 bases for J; bases not matched to a gene: 6. CDR3 in amino acids: CSVLQGAGQPQHF. CDR3 DNA: TGCAGCGTGCTACAGGGGGCAGGTCAGCCCCAGCATTTT.

This clone was seen a few times. The rearrangement joins TRBV19 to TRBJ2-5; D gene ambiguous. CDR3 length: 15 residues. Germline V CDR1 and CDR2: LNHDA, SQIVND (reference sequence). V dropped 3 bases and J dropped 1 base, with 12 bases sitting between them. DNA for the CDR3: TGTGCCAGTAGTATCGCCATAACAGTCCAAGAGACCCAGTACTTC. Its translation: CASSIAITVQETQYF.

The CDR3 DNA sequence: TGTGCCAGCAGTTTCCTTCGGACAGGCCGTACGGACTACGAGCAGTACTTC. This codes for CASSFLRTGRTDYEQYF. The genes are TRBV27 and TRBJ2-7, with 7 nucleotides matching TRBD1. Trimming cost V 3 bases and J 3 bases; bases outside gene matches: 14. Germline V lookup: CDR1 MNHEY, CDR2 SMNVEV (reference sequence). The CDR3 consists of 17 residues.

This clone has more than one count but fewer than ten. The chain combines TRBV29-1 with TRBJ2-3; 10 positions match TRBD2. The J segment lost 4 bases and the V segment lost 5 bases, leaving 3 bases of the junction unmatched. The CDR3 extends over 13 amino acids. CDR1 and CDR2 from the germline V gene are SQVTM and ANQGSEA. The CDR3 sequence: CSVKAGGADTQYF. In nucleotides, the CDR3 is TGCAGCGTTAAAGCGGGAGGGGCAGATACGCAGTATTTT.

This clone is a singleton in its sample. The rearrangement links TRBV7-9 to TRBJ1-2; 9 nucleotides match TRBD1. Germline values: CDR1 SEHNR, CDR2 FQNEAQ (reference sequence). The CDR3 has 15 amino acids. The V gene end was trimmed by 5 bases and the J gene end by 4 bases; junction bases not matched to a gene: 8. The CDR3 DNA sequence: TGTGCCAGCAGCGTCCGGGACAGGGAGACCTATGGCTACACCTTC. Translated, it gives CASSVRDRETYGYTF.

This sequence joins TRBV14 and TRBJ1-2; D is unclear. The germline gives CDR1 SGHDN, CDR2 FVKESK. The CDR3 contains 15 residues. V was clipped by 4 bases and J by 1 base, with 13 bases between them. The CDR3 protein is CASSLGGVGNYGYTF. DNA of the CDR3: TGTGCCAGCAGCCTCGGCGGGGTCGGTAACTATGGCTACACCTTC.

This clone has a handful of counts. The rearrangement uses TRBV6-1 and TRBJ1-1; 8 nucleotides align to TRBD1. CDR1 MNHNS and CDR2 SASEGT come from the germline V gene. Unmatched junction bases numbered 8, after V lost 5 bases and J lost 12 bases. The CDR3 totals 12 residues. For the CDR3, the DNA is TGTGCCAGCAGTCGGACAGGGCTTGTAACTTTCTTT. This sequence encodes CASSRTGLVTFF.

This clone was detected a few times. The chain links TRBV5-4 to TRBJ2-7; D possibly corresponds to TRBD2 (6 bases). The CDR3 contains 14 residues. Per the germline V gene, CDR1 is SGHNT and CDR2 is YYREEE (reference sequence). V lost 3 bases, J lost 0 bases, and 10 bases lay in between. The chain's CDR3 is CASSSQRASYEQYF. As DNA, the CDR3 is TGTGCCAGCAGCTCCCAGCGGGCCTCCTACGAGCAGTACTTC.

V gene TRBV6-1 combines with J gene TRBJ1-1, with 7 bases matching TRBD1. This CDR3 comprises 13 residues. From germline, CDR1 is MNHNS and CDR2 SASEGT. The ends lost 5 bases at V and 6 bases at J; junction bases unmatched: 6. The CDR3 spells CASSSQGEAEAFF. CDR3 sequence (DNA): TGTGCCAGCAGTTCGCAGGGGGAGGCTGAAGCTTTCTTT.

V gene TRBV4-2 combines with J gene TRBJ2-5, with 10 bases matching TRBD2. The CDR3 sequence is 17 residues long. The ends lost 0 bases at V and 4 bases at J; junction bases unmatched: 8. Germline-derived CDR1 and CDR2 are LGHNA and YNFKEQ. The CDR3 DNA follows: TGTGCCAGCAGCCAAGATTGGGATAGCGGGAGGTCAGAGACCCAGTACTTC. Translation: CASSQDWDSGRSETQYF.

This clone was recorded only once. The genes are TRBV7-9 and TRBJ2-7; TRBD2 matches at 8 bases. The junction had 4 bases not matched to a gene; V was cut back by 4 bases and J by 2 bases. CDR3 length equals 14 residues. CDR1 and CDR2 (germline): SEHNR, FQNEAQ (reference sequence). In nucleotides, the CDR3 is TGTGCCAGCAGCTCGGATAGCGGGACCTACGAGCAGTACTTC. Translation gives CASSSDSGTYEQYF. Combining the CDR3 with reference TRBV7-9 and TRBJ2-7 gives the whole variable domain DTGVSQNPRHKITKRGQNVTFRCDPISEHNRLYWYRQTLGQGPEFLTYFQNEAQLEKSRLLSDRFSAERPKGSFSTLEIQRTEQGDSAMYLCASSSDSGTYEQYFGPGTRLTVT.

The chain uses TRBV7-8 and TRBJ1-1; possibly TRBD1 for D (6 bases). The germline V and J ends were trimmed by 5 bases and 2 bases, with 12 bases remaining between them. CDR1 is SGHVS, CDR2 FQNEAQ, per germline. The CDR3 spans 14 residues. The CDR3 DNA follows: TGTGCCAGCAGCCCGCGGACAGTTAACACTGAAGCTTTCTTT. It is translated as CASSPRTVNTEAFF.